This is a list of T cell receptor beta chains from one sample in a study of blood T cell repertoires in COVID-19. Generated by immunoSEQ multiplex PCR, the TCRdb table keeps only in-frame clones and is missing some. The sample carries 150,000 to 200,000 clones, roughly nine tenths recorded once. The source material was peripheral blood. These receptors all stem from a man aged 18 to 29 who had recovered from COVID-19. The CDR3 runs from the conserved cysteine through the conserved F or W. Fields, in order: CDR3 protein, CDR3 DNA, J gene, D gene, clone size, V gene. A D gene is named only where the DNA matches it firmly. A row's size may be missing; if present it is once, few, many or a size class.

cdr3_aa: CASRVGGTEAFF
cdr3_nt: TGTGCCAGCAGGGTCGGGGGCACTGAAGCTTTCTTT
j_call: TRBJ1-1
d_call: NA
clone_size: NA
v_call: TRBV6-6

cdr3_aa: CSASRGGGRAPGELFF
cdr3_nt: TGCAGTGCTAGTAGAGGAGGCGGGAGGGCCCCCGGGGAGCTGTTTTTT
j_call: TRBJ2-2
d_call: TRBD2
clone_size: NA
v_call: TRBV20-1

cdr3_aa: CASSAPLQGFRTEAFF
cdr3_nt: TGTGCCAGCAGCGCCCCCCTACAGGGTTTTCGCACTGAAGCTTTCTTT
j_call: TRBJ1-1
d_call: NA
clone_size: NA
v_call: TRBV9

cdr3_aa: CATSRGRGLGDTEAFF
cdr3_nt: TGTGCCACCAGCAGAGGGAGGGGTCTTGGGGACACTGAAGCTTTCTTT
j_call: TRBJ1-1
d_call: NA
clone_size: NA
v_call: TRBV15

cdr3_aa: CASSDPRTGRGEQYF
cdr3_nt: TGTGCCAGCAGTGACCCCAGGACAGGGAGGGGAGAGCAGTACTTC
j_call: TRBJ2-7
d_call: NA
clone_size: NA
v_call: TRBV6-1

cdr3_aa: CASSLVAGVLNEQFF
cdr3_nt: TGTGCCAGCAGCTTAGTAGCGGGAGTGCTAAATGAGCAGTTCTTC
j_call: TRBJ2-1
d_call: TRBD2
clone_size: NA
v_call: TRBV7-2

cdr3_aa: CASSQDGQDTQYF
cdr3_nt: TGTGCCAGCAGCCAAGATGGACAGGATACGCAGTATTTT
j_call: TRBJ2-3
d_call: NA
clone_size: NA
v_call: TRBV4-2

cdr3_aa: CAWRMGGRLDYGYTF
cdr3_nt: TGTGCCTGGAGAATGGGGGGGAGGCTGGACTATGGCTACACCTTC
j_call: TRBJ1-2
d_call: NA
clone_size: once
v_call: TRBV30

cdr3_aa: CASSLLQGGWNEQFF
cdr3_nt: TGTGCCAGCAGCTTGCTACAGGGGGGATGGAATGAGCAGTTCTTC
j_call: TRBJ2-1
d_call: TRBD1
clone_size: NA
v_call: TRBV7-6

cdr3_aa: CASSLSSGSYNEQFF
cdr3_nt: TGTGCCAGCAGCCTTTCTAGCGGGAGTTACAATGAGCAGTTCTTC
j_call: TRBJ2-1
d_call: TRBD2
clone_size: NA
v_call: TRBV6-5

cdr3_aa: CASSQDGQGSYNEQFF
cdr3_nt: TGCGCCAGCAGCCAAGATGGACAGGGGTCCTACAATGAGCAGTTCTTC
j_call: TRBJ2-1
d_call: TRBD1
clone_size: NA
v_call: TRBV4-3

cdr3_aa: CASSKDRELNEQFF
cdr3_nt: TGTGCCAGCAGTAAAGACAGGGAGTTGAATGAGCAGTTCTTC
j_call: TRBJ2-1
d_call: TRBD1
clone_size: NA
v_call: TRBV28

cdr3_aa: CASSWTGRFGNTIYF
cdr3_nt: TGTGCCAGCAGCTGGACAGGGCGTTTTGGAAACACCATATATTTT
j_call: TRBJ1-3
d_call: TRBD1
clone_size: NA
v_call: TRBV5-6

cdr3_aa: CASSPNRGSYEQYF
cdr3_nt: TGTGCCAGCAGTCCCAACAGGGGATCCTACGAGCAGTACTTC
j_call: TRBJ2-7
d_call: TRBD1
clone_size: NA
v_call: TRBV27

cdr3_aa: CASSIVEAGTGELFF
cdr3_nt: TGTGCCAGTAGTATTGTCGAAGCGGGCACCGGGGAGCTGTTTTTT
j_call: TRBJ2-2
d_call: NA
clone_size: NA
v_call: TRBV19

cdr3_aa: CASSRDLNTEAFF
cdr3_nt: TGCGCCAGCAGCAGAGACTTGAACACTGAAGCTTTCTTT
j_call: TRBJ1-1
d_call: NA
clone_size: NA
v_call: TRBV10-2

cdr3_aa: CASSPASGRDSPLHF
cdr3_nt: TGTGCCAGCTCACCCGCCTCGGGGAGGGATTCACCCCTCCACTTT
j_call: TRBJ1-6
d_call: NA
clone_size: NA
v_call: TRBV18